The rows below give T cell receptor beta chains drawn from one sample of a study of regulatory T cells in long-lasting Graves disease. In TCRdb, the multiplex PCR reads were re-called with MiXCR into one record per CDR3 protein. This repertoire shows just over 600,000 distinct CDR3 sequences, roughly 15% found once; its top ten account for more than 15%. These same data were also listed under a study on T cells in Graves' hyperthyroidism and ophthalmopathy.

Sequencing was performed on peripheral blood mononuclear cells (PBMCs), taken at new diagnosis, from a patient treated with antithyroid drugs. Every receptor here comes from a woman aged 25 to 39 with Graves disease. CDR3s include the opening cysteine and the closing phenylalanine or tryptophan. D genes are given only for firm matches. Size is stated for part of the rows, as once, few or many counts, or as a class when the clone is expanded.

TRBJ2-1,NA,TRBV7-9,many,TGTGCCAGCAGCCCCTACGGTCCCGCAAGCTCCTACAATGAGCAGTTCTTC,CASSPYGPASSYNEQFF
TRBJ1-2,NA,TRBV9,NA,TGTGCCAGCAGCGCTATGGGACCCACATCAGGTGGCTACACCTTC,CASSAMGPTSGGYTF
TRBJ2-3,NA,TRBV27,many,TGTGCCAGCAGTTTAACCCGCGGTAGCACAGATACGCAGTATTTT,CASSLTRGSTDTQYF
TRBJ1-3,TRBD1,TRBV5-5,NA,TGTGCCAGCAGCCCCCAGGGGGGGGGACCTACTGGAAACACCATATATTTT,CASSPQGGGPTGNTIYF
TRBJ1-2,NA,TRBV12-3/TRBV12-4,NA,TGTGCCAGCAGTACCCACGGGGGGCACCACACCTTC,CASSTHGGHHTF
TRBJ2-3,TRBD1,TRBV12-3/TRBV12-4,many,TGTGCCAGCAGACTACAGGGGGCCAGTCGCACAGATACGCAGTATTTT,CASRLQGASRTDTQYF
TRBJ2-7,TRBD1,TRBV11-2,many,TGTGCCAGCAGCTTTGGGACAGAGGCCTACGAGCAGTACTTC,CASSFGTEAYEQYF
TRBJ2-1,TRBD1,TRBV5-8,NA,TGTGCCAGCAGCCGTTCGGGGACAGGGGTAATGTATGAGCAGTTCTTC,CASSRSGTGVMYEQFF
TRBJ2-7,NA,TRBV5-1,NA,TGTGCCAGCAGCTTGGAGAGGGACCCCCCATACGAGCAGTACTTC,CASSLERDPPYEQYF
TRBJ2-1,TRBD2,TRBV20-1,NA,TGCAGTGCTAGAGATGTAAAGACTAGCGGAACGTACAATGAGCAGTTCTTC,CSARDVKTSGTYNEQFF
TRBJ2-2,TRBD2,TRBV28,NA,TGTGCCAGCAGTCCACTCGGGGGGACTGACACCGGGGAGCTGTTTTTT,CASSPLGGTDTGELFF
TRBJ2-2,NA,TRBV20-1,NA,TGCAGTGCTAGTTACAGGACAGCCATCACCGGGGAGCTGTTTTTT,CSASYRTAITGELFF
TRBJ2-2,NA,TRBV29-1,NA,TGCAGCGTTGAAAAAGAATTTAGCACCGGGGAGCTGTTTTTT,CSVEKEFSTGELFF
TRBJ2-7,NA,TRBV2,many,TGTGCCAGCAGTGTTTTTGGGACGGACTCCTACGAGCAGTACTTC,CASSVFGTDSYEQYF
TRBJ1-1,NA,TRBV10-3,many,TGTGCCATCAGTGAGCCGGCGGGCAGCCCCATGAACACTGAAGCTTTCTTT,CAISEPAGSPMNTEAFF
TRBJ2-3,TRBD2,TRBV9,NA,TGTGCCAGCAGCGTTTCAGCGGGAGGGCTGACAGATACGCAGTATTTT,CASSVSAGGLTDTQYF
TRBJ2-4,NA,TRBV14,NA,TGTGCCAGCAGCCAAGAACGAAGGAGCCTAGCCAAAAACATTCAGTACTTC,CASSQERRSLAKNIQYF
TRBJ1-1,NA,TRBV11-2,NA,TGTGCCAGCAGCCGAGCCACTGAAGCTTTCTTT,CASSRATEAFF
TRBJ2-5,NA,TRBV20-1,many,TGCAGTGCTAGAGAGGGGGCGGAGACCCAGTACTTC,CSAREGAETQYF
TRBJ2-3,NA,TRBV7-9,NA,TGTGCCAGCAGCTTGGCGACCCCAGATACGCAGTATTTT,CASSLATPDTQYF
TRBJ2-7,NA,TRBV6-5,NA,TGTGCCAGCAGTTCAAACCGCAGGGACGAGCAGTACTTC,CASSSNRRDEQYF
TRBJ2-3,NA,TRBV5-1,few,TGCGCCAGCAGCTTGGTCGTGTTAAGTGGCACAGATACGCAGTATTTT,CASSLVVLSGTDTQYF
TRBJ2-5,TRBD1,TRBV5-6,many,TGTGCCAGCAGCTTGCAAGGGACAGTCGTAGAGACCCAGTACTTC,CASSLQGTVVETQYF